This T cell receptor beta chain was found in a study of blood T cell repertoires in COVID-19. A single count supports this clone. In the source study's methods: It was from reference gene primer amplification that nucleated cell counts were estimated. Method: immunoSEQ multiplex PCR; TCRdb's copy keeps in-frame clones and lacks some. That table is the source of V, J and clone size, and D and trimming were worked out from the DNA. The sample has approximately 300,000 clones; 85% to 90% are singletons. Cohort assignment relied on participant-reported clinical history. The CDR3 contains 14 residues. Trimming cost V 5 bases and J 2 bases, with 13 bases left between them. CDR1 and CDR2 from the germline V gene are LNHDA and SQIVND (reference sequence).

J is TRBJ2-7 and V is TRBV19; no definite D call. The TCR sequence derives from a woman between 18 and 29 years old with acute COVID-19. The sequenced sample was PBMCs or T cells enriched from blood (not recorded which). The CDR3 DNA reads as TGTGCCAGTAGTTCACGAGAGGCCCCCTACGAGCAGTACTTC. Translation gives CASSSREAPYEQYF.